This T cell receptor beta chain comes out of a study of blood T cell repertoires in COVID-19. CDR3 size: 14 residues. Germline values: CDR1 LNHDA, CDR2 SQIVND (reference sequence). V lost 7 bases and J lost 2; bases outside the gene matches: 4. Original processing notes: Amplification with reference gene primers provided the estimates of nucleated cell counts. TCRdb's table, derived via immunoSEQ multiplex PCR, lists solely in-frame clones and lacks some. V, J and clone size reflect that table, while D and trimming were determined from the DNA. The sample contains about 260,000 clones, 80% to 90% of which appear only once.

The TCR originated in a woman in her 70s with COVID-19, enrolled during active disease. Specimen: peripheral blood. The rearrangement uses TRBV19 and TRBJ2-2; 7 bases agree with TRBD1. CDR3 amino acids: CASMGQYNTGELFF. In nucleotides, the CDR3 is TGTGCCAGTATGGGACAGTATAACACCGGGGAGCTGTTTTTT.